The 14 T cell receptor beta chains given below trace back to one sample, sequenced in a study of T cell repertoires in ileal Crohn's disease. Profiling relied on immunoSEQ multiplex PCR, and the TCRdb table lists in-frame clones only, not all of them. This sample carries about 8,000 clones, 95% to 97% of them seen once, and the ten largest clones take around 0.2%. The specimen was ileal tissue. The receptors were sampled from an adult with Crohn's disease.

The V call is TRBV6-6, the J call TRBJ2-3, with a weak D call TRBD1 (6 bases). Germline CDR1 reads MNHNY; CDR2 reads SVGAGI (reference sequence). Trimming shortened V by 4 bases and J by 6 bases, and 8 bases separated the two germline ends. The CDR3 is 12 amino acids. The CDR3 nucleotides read TGTGCCAGCAGTTCTCAGGGGGATACGCAGTATTTT. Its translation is CASSSQGDTQYF.

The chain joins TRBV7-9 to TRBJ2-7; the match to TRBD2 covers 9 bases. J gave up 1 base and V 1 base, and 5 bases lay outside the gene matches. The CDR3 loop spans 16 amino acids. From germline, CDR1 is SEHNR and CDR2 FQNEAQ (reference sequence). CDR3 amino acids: CASSLVGSGGSYEQYF. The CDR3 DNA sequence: TGTGCCAGCAGCTTAGTCGGTAGCGGGGGATCCTACGAGCAGTACTTC.

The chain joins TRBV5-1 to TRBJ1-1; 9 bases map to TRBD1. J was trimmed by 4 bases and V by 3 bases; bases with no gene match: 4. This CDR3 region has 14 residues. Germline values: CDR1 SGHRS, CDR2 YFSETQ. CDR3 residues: CASSYGQGTTEAFF. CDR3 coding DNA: TGCGCCAGCAGCTATGGACAGGGGACCACTGAAGCTTTCTTT.

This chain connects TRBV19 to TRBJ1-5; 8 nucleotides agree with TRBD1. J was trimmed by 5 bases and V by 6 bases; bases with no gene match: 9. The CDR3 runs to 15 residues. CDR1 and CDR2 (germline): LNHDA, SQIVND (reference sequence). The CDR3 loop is CASSRTGINDQPQHF. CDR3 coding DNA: TGTGCCAGTAGCCGGACAGGGATCAACGATCAGCCCCAGCATTTT.

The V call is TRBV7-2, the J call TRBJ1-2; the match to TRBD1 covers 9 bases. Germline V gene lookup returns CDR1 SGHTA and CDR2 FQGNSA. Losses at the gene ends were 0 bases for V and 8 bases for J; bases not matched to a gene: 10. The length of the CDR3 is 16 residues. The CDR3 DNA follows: TGTGCCAGCAGCTTAGCGTCGGGACAGGGTTTAGGGGGCTACACCTTC. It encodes CASSLASGQGLGGYTF.

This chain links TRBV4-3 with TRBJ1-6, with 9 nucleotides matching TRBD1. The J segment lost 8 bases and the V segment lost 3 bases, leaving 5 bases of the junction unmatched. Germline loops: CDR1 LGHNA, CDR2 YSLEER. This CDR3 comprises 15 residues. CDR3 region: CASSQTGGSDSPLHF. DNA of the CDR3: TGCGCCAGCAGCCAGACAGGGGGTAGTGATTCACCCCTCCACTTT.

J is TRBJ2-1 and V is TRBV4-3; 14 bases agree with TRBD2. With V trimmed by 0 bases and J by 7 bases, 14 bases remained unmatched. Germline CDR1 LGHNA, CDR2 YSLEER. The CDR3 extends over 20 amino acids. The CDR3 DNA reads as TGCGCCAGCAGCCAAGATCGGGCGACTAGCGGGGGGGCCGTCTTGAATGAGCAGTTCTTC. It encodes CASSQDRATSGGAVLNEQFF.

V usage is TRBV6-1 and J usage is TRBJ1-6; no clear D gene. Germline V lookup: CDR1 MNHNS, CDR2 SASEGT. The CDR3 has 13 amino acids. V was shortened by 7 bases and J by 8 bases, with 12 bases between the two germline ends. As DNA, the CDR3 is TGTGCCAGCATGATTGGTACAGATTCACCCCTCCACTTT. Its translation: CASMIGTDSPLHF.

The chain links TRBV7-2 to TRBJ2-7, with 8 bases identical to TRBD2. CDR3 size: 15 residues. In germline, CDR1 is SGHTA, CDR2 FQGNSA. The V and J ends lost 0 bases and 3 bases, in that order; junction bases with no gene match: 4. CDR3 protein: CASSLAAGAFYEQYF. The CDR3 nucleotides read TGTGCCAGCAGCTTAGCAGCGGGGGCGTTCTACGAGCAGTACTTC.

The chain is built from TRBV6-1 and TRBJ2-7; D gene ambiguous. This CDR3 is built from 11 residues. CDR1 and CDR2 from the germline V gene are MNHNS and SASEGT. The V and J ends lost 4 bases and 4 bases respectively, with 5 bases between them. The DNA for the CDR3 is TGTGCCAGCAGTGCCGGGTACGAGCAGTACTTC. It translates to CASSAGYEQYF.

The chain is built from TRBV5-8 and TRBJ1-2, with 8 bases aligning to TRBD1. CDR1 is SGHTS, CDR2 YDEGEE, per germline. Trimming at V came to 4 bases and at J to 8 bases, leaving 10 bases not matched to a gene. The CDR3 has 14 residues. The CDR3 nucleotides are TGTGCCAGCAGCCGACAGGGGTTCGGCGGCGGCTACACCTTC. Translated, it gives CASSRQGFGGGYTF.

The CDR3 reads CASSKRTLPFFIPGTEAFF. CDR3 DNA: TGTGCCAGCAGCAAGCGAACCCTCCCATTCTTCATCCCGGGCACTGAAGCTTTCTTT. The chain combines TRBV21-1 with TRBJ1-1. TRBV21-1 is described as a pseudogene. CDR3 size: 19 residues.

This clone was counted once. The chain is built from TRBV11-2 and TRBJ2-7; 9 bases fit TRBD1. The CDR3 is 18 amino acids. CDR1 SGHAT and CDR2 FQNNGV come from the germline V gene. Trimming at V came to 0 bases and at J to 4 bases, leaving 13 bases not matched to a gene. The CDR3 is CASSLDLSTGGVGYEQYF. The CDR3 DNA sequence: TGTGCCAGCAGCTTAGATCTCTCGACAGGGGGGGTGGGGTACGAGCAGTACTTC.

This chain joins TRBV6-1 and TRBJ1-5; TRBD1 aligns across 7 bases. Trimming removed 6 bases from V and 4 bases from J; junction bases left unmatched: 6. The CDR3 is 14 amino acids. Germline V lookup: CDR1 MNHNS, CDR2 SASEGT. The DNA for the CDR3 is TGTGCCAGCAGATACTTCAGGGGGAATCAGCCCCAGCATTTT. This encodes CASRYFRGNQPQHF.